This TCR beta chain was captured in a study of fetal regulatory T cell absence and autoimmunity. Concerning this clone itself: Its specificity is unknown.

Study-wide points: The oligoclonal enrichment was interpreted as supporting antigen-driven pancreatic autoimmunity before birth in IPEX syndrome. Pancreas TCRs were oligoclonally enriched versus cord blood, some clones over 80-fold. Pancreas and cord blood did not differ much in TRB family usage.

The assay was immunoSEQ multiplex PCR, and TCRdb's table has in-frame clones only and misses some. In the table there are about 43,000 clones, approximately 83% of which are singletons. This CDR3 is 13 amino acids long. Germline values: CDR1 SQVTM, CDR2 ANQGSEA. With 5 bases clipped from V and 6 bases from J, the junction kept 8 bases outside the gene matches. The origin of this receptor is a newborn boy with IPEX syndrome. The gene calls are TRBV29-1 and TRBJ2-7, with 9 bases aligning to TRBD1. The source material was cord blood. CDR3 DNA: TGCAGCGTTTCCGGGACAGGGTCGGTCGAGCAGTACTTC. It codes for CSVSGTGSVEQYF.